The next 32 T cell receptor beta chains were all read from a single sample in a study of technical replicates of blood from a few donors. The repertoire was sequenced with immunoSEQ multiplex PCR; TCRdb's copy has only in-frame clones and lacks some. Of around 70,000 clones in the sample, about 94% were seen once. Sequences were obtained from T cells isolated from PBMCs. Receptor source: a human donor in good health.

This chain uses TRBV28 with TRBJ1-1; D is ambiguous. V lost 7 bases to trimming and J lost 3 bases, with 15 bases between them. The CDR3 length is 14 residues. Germline-derived CDR1 and CDR2 are MDHEN and SYDVKM. CDR3 sequence reads: CASNRKRLYTEAFF. The CDR3 nucleotides are TGTGCCAGCAACCGCAAGCGGCTTTACACTGAAGCTTTCTTT.

This chain links TRBV6-1 with TRBJ2-7, with D perhaps matching TRBD2 (6 bases). The CDR3 totals 17 residues. Germline V gives CDR1 MNHNS, CDR2 SASEGT. Trimming removed 4 bases at V and 0 bases at J, with 19 bases between. For the CDR3, the DNA is TGTGCCAGCAGTGGGGCGAGCAGCGGGTCGATCTCCTACGAGCAGTACTTC. The encoded protein is CASSGASSGSISYEQYF.

The rearrangement links TRBV19 to TRBJ1-5, with 8 bases matching TRBD1. CDR3 length: 15 amino acids. Germline V gives CDR1 LNHDA, CDR2 SQIVND (reference sequence). V lost 3 bases to trimming and J lost 7 bases; unmatched junction nucleotides: 8. The CDR3 protein is CASSIGDRSRQPQHF. CDR3 coding DNA: TGTGCCAGTAGTATTGGGGACAGGTCAAGACAGCCCCAGCATTTT. Combining the CDR3 with reference TRBV19 and TRBJ1-5 gives the whole variable domain DGGITQSPKYLFRKEGQNVTLSCEQNLNHDAMYWYRQDPGQGLRLIYYSQIVNDFQKGDIAEGYSVSREKKESFPLTVTSAQKNPTAFYLCASSIGDRSRQPQHFGDGTRLSIL.

V gene TRBV6-1 combines with J gene TRBJ2-3; 7 nucleotides line up with TRBD2. Germline-derived CDR1 and CDR2 are MNHNS and SASEGT. This CDR3 has 13 amino acids. V lost 2 bases, J lost 4 bases, and 0 bases stayed unmatched. This CDR3 is CASSETSADTQYF. The CDR3 DNA reads TGTGCCAGCAGTGAAACTAGCGCAGATACGCAGTATTTT.

This chain joins TRBV7-7 and TRBJ2-5, with 9 bases aligning to TRBD1. The V gene end was trimmed by 5 bases and the J gene end by 7 bases; junction bases not matched to a gene: 5. CDR1 is SSHAT, CDR2 FNYEAQ, per germline (reference sequence). The CDR3 has 13 residues. The CDR3 DNA reads as TGTGCCAGCAGCCCGACAGGGGGAGTGACCCAGTACTTC. This translates into CASSPTGGVTQYF. The variable domain in full, completed from reference TRBV7-7 and TRBJ2-5, reads GAGVSQSPRYKVTKRGQDVTLRCDPISSHATLYWYQQALGQGPEFLTYFNYEAQPDKSGLPSDRFSAERPEGSISTLTIQRTEQRDSAMYRCASSPTGGVTQYFGPGTRLLVL.

This chain joins TRBV7-9 and TRBJ1-4; 10 bases are shared with TRBD1. The V gene's germline CDR1 is SEHNR and CDR2 FQNEAQ (reference sequence). V shed 7 bases, J shed 8 bases, and the junction held 10 bases outside the gene matches. This CDR3 comprises 15 residues. The CDR3 region has the DNA TGTGCCAGCATCGAAGTGGGACAGGGGAACGAAAAACTGTTTTTT. Translation: CASIEVGQGNEKLFF.

J is TRBJ1-4 and V is TRBV25-1, with TRBD1 matching 8 bases. With V trimmed by 2 bases and J by 0 bases, 5 bases remained unmatched. Per germline, CDR1 MGHDK and CDR2 SYGVNS. The CDR3 contains 17 residues. The CDR3 reads CASSEDRGTSTNEKLFF. The CDR3 nucleotides are TGTGCCAGCAGTGAAGACAGGGGCACATCAACTAATGAAAAACTGTTTTTT.

The chain links TRBV7-9 to TRBJ1-1; no firm D call. The CDR3 loop spans 12 amino acids. Germline loops: CDR1 SEHNR, CDR2 FQNEAQ (reference sequence). Trimming took off 8 bases at V and 1 base at J, with 8 bases between the two ends. Written as DNA, the CDR3 is TGTGCCAGCTTTACAGCGAACACTGAAGCTTTCTTT. Its translation is CASFTANTEAFF.

The chain recombines TRBV27 with TRBJ2-7; TRBD1 agrees at 9 bases. This CDR3 has 15 amino acids. Trimming took 4 bases from V and 3 from J; bases not matched to a gene: 7. CDR1 is MNHEY and CDR2 is SMNVEV in the germline V gene (reference sequence). CDR3 loop: CASSSPGTGFYEQYF. CDR3 coding DNA: TGTGCCAGCAGTTCCCCCGGGACAGGGTTCTACGAGCAGTACTTC.

The V gene is TRBV7-9, the J gene TRBJ1-1; 7 nucleotides agree with TRBD1. CDR3 length: 15 amino acids. CDR1 and CDR2 from the germline V gene are SEHNR and FQNEAQ (reference sequence). Trimming cost V 2 bases and J 3 bases; bases outside gene matches: 6. For the CDR3, the DNA is TGTGCCAGCAGCTTATTTCAGGGGGTACACACTGAAGCTTTCTTT. It yields the protein CASSLFQGVHTEAFF.

The J gene is TRBJ1-2, the V gene TRBV28; the match to TRBD1 covers 7 bases. CDR3 length: 14 residues. With 6 bases clipped from V and 2 bases from J, the junction kept 6 bases outside the gene matches. Germline loops: CDR1 MDHEN, CDR2 SYDVKM. Here the CDR3 DNA reads TGTGCCAGCAGGACCGGACAGGCGAACTATGGCTACACCTTC. It codes for CASRTGQANYGYTF.

J is TRBJ1-2 and V is TRBV5-1, with TRBD1 matching 9 bases. Germline assignment: CDR1 SGHRS and CDR2 YFSETQ. Trimming took 4 bases from V and 7 from J; bases not matched to a gene: 14. The CDR3 sequence is 16 residues long. DNA of the CDR3: TGCGCCAGCAGCACTACAGGGGGCTCCTCTTCTTTTGGCTACACCTTC. Amino acid sequence: CASSTTGGSSSFGYTF.

The rearrangement uses TRBV5-6 and TRBJ1-1, with D unresolved. Trimming removed 0 bases at V and 4 bases at J, with 10 bases between. CDR3 length equals 14 residues. Germline V gene data show CDR1 as SGHDT and CDR2 as YYEEEE. Here the CDR3 reads CASSLVSGVTEAFF. The CDR3 DNA follows: TGTGCCAGCAGCTTGGTTAGTGGAGTCACTGAAGCTTTCTTT.

V and J are TRBV5-1 and TRBJ2-6; 8 bases map to TRBD1. CDR3 length: 17 amino acids. Germline-derived CDR1 and CDR2 are SGHRS and YFSETQ. The trim removed 5 bases at V and 1 base at J, leaving 8 bases unmatched. CDR3 sequence reads: CASRRDRRESGANVLTF. The CDR3 bases are TGCGCCAGCAGGAGGGACAGGCGAGAGTCTGGGGCCAACGTCCTGACTTTC.

V and J are TRBV19 and TRBJ1-2; 9 bases match TRBD1. Trimming removed 6 bases from V and 8 bases from J; junction bases left unmatched: 13. Per the germline V gene, CDR1 is LNHDA and CDR2 is SQIVND (reference sequence). The CDR3 has 15 residues. CDR3 loop: CASSPIEGQGGGYTF. The CDR3 bases are TGTGCCAGTAGCCCAATCGAGGGACAGGGAGGGGGCTACACCTTC.

The CDR3 DNA follows: TGTGCCAGTAGTAATACAGGGTTGGATGTAGGGTACAATGAGCAGTTCTTC. Encoded protein: CASSNTGLDVGYNEQFF. The rearrangement links TRBV19 to TRBJ2-1; tentative D call: TRBD1 (6 bases). The V and J ends lost 4 bases and 4 bases respectively, with 20 bases between them. This CDR3 spans 17 amino acids. The germline V gene encodes CDR1 LNHDA and CDR2 SQIVND (reference sequence).

The chain links TRBV27 to TRBJ2-1; D unclear. V was pared by 6 bases and J by 8 bases, with 17 bases between. The V gene's germline CDR1 is MNHEY and CDR2 SMNVEV (reference sequence). The CDR3 consists of 14 residues. The CDR3 sequence: CASSSLLRVHEQFF. The CDR3, as DNA: TGTGCCAGCAGCTCCCTGTTACGGGTCCATGAGCAGTTCTTC.

The chain recombines TRBV9 with TRBJ2-7; tentatively, D is TRBD2 (5 bases). Germline loops: CDR1 SGDLS, CDR2 YYNGEE. Trimming pared 1 base from V and 4 bases from J, leaving 12 bases between. The CDR3 is made up of 14 amino acids. The chain's CDR3 is CASSVQAGGYEQYF. The CDR3 DNA is TGTGCCAGCAGCGTACAGGCGGGCGGGTACGAGCAGTACTTC.

V gene TRBV6-1 combines with J gene TRBJ1-5, with D possibly TRBD1 on 6 matching bases. Germline CDR1 reads MNHNS; CDR2 reads SASEGT. The CDR3 contains 13 residues. V gave up 7 bases and J gave up 3 bases, with 10 bases separating them. Here the CDR3 DNA reads TGTGCCAGCAAAGGACAGCCCAATCAGCCCCAGCATTTT. Its translation: CASKGQPNQPQHF.

The chain links TRBV7-9 to TRBJ2-7, with TRBD1 identical over 7 bases. The CDR3 runs to 14 residues. V lost 1 base and J lost 1; bases outside the gene matches: 1. CDR1 SEHNR and CDR2 FQNEAQ come from the germline V gene (reference sequence). CDR3 amino acids: CASSLGGQSYEQYF. CDR3 coding DNA: TGTGCCAGCAGCTTAGGGGGACAGTCCTACGAGCAGTACTTC.

The rearrangement joins TRBV5-1 to TRBJ2-7; TRBD2 is a possible D gene (6 bases). Looked up from germline, CDR1 is SGHRS and CDR2 is YFSETQ. The CDR3 runs 14 residues. Trimming cost V 5 bases and J 3 bases, with 15 bases left between them. This chain's CDR3 is CASSEAGLDYEQYF. CDR3 in DNA: TGCGCCAGCAGTGAAGCGGGCCTTGACTACGAGCAGTACTTC.

This clone was seen once. This chain connects TRBV11-2 to TRBJ2-7; weak D call: TRBD1 (6 bases). V was shortened by 2 bases and J by 3 bases, with 8 bases between the two germline ends. The CDR3 covers 13 residues. Germline-derived CDR1 and CDR2 are SGHAT and FQNNGV. CDR3 region: CASSLSDSYEQYF. The DNA of the CDR3 is TGTGCCAGCAGCTTATCGGACAGCTACGAGCAGTACTTC.

The chain combines TRBV28 with TRBJ1-4; TRBD1 might be the D (5 bases). The CDR3 has 14 residues. Trimming cost V 6 bases and J 8 bases, with 16 bases left between them. Per the germline V gene, CDR1 is MDHEN and CDR2 is SYDVKM. CDR3: CASRLTEGREKLFF. CDR3 DNA sequence: TGTGCCAGCAGGTTGACGGAGGGGAGGGAAAAACTGTTTTTT.

V is TRBV30 and J is TRBJ2-7, with 10 bases aligning to TRBD1. Germline loops: CDR1 GTSNPN, CDR2 SVGIG (reference sequence). Trimming took 3 bases from V and 3 from J; bases not matched to a gene: 5. This CDR3 is built from 14 residues. The CDR3: CAWSRGTGVYEQYF. Written as DNA, the CDR3 is TGTGCCTGGAGCCGTGGGACAGGGGTCTACGAGCAGTACTTC.

J is TRBJ2-5 and V is TRBV25-1, with 7 positions matching TRBD2. J lost 4 bases, V lost 4 bases, and 6 bases had no gene match. CDR3 size: 14 residues. Germline loops: CDR1 MGHDK, CDR2 SYGVNS. CDR3 loop: CASSGSERGETQYF. In nucleotides, the CDR3 is TGTGCCAGCAGTGGTAGCGAGCGGGGAGAGACCCAGTACTTC. Combining the CDR3 with reference TRBV25-1 and TRBJ2-5 gives the whole variable domain EADIYQTPRYLVIGTGKKITLECSQTMGHDKMYWYQQDPGMELHLIHYSYGVNSTEKGDLSSESTVSRIRTEHFPLTLESARPSHTSQYLCASSGSERGETQYFGPGTRLLVL.

The chain employs TRBV11-2 and TRBJ2-7; 11 bases match TRBD2. The CDR3 loop spans 15 amino acids. Germline-derived CDR1 and CDR2 are SGHAT and FQNNGV. V lost 6 bases to trimming and J lost 0 bases; unmatched junction nucleotides: 4. In nucleotides, the CDR3 is TGTGCCAGCAGTCTAGCGGGGGGAAGCTCCTACGAGCAGTACTTC. This encodes CASSLAGGSSYEQYF.

The V and J genes are TRBV19 and TRBJ1-1, with D maybe TRBD1 (5 bases). The length of the CDR3 is 16 residues. In germline, CDR1 is LNHDA, CDR2 SQIVND (reference sequence). V lost 6 bases to trimming and J lost 6 bases, with 23 bases between them. CDR3 nucleotide sequence: TGTGCCAGTAGCGCTAAACCCAGACAGAGGATCGCTGAAGCTTTCTTT. This gives the protein CASSAKPRQRIAEAFF.

J is TRBJ2-7 and V is TRBV10-3; perhaps TRBD2 as D (5 bases). The CDR3 has 13 residues. CDR1 and CDR2 from the germline V gene are ENHRY and SYGVKD. Trimming took 3 bases from V and 5 from J, leaving 11 bases between them. CDR3 amino acids: CAISDYGIHEQYF. For the CDR3, the DNA is TGTGCCATCAGTGATTACGGGATCCACGAGCAGTACTTC.

V and J are TRBV4-2 and TRBJ2-1, with 7 positions matching TRBD2. The V gene end was trimmed by 1 base and the J gene end by 8 bases; junction bases not matched to a gene: 8. Looked up from germline, CDR1 is LGHNA and CDR2 is YNFKEQ. The length of the CDR3 is 15 residues. The CDR3: CASSQGQRESDEQFF. The CDR3 DNA reads as TGTGCCAGCAGCCAAGGGCAGCGGGAAAGCGATGAGCAGTTCTTC.

The chain employs TRBV5-1 and TRBJ2-5, with 11 positions matching TRBD1. The CDR3 sequence is 14 residues long. J gave up 5 bases and V 4 bases, and 4 bases lay outside the gene matches. Per the germline V gene, CDR1 is SGHRS and CDR2 is YFSETQ. This CDR3 reads CASSGRTGGETQYF. CDR3 nucleotide sequence: TGCGCCAGCAGCGGAAGGACAGGGGGCGAGACCCAGTACTTC.

This chain joins TRBV7-6 and TRBJ1-5; D unclear. Germline CDR1 and CDR2: SGHVS and FNYEAQ. The CDR3 contains 15 residues. V lost 5 bases and J lost 3, with 14 bases in between. CDR3 sequence: CASSRRGGNNQPQHF. CDR3 in DNA: TGTGCCAGCAGCCGGCGTGGAGGTAACAATCAGCCCCAGCATTTT.

The chain has TRBV28 and TRBJ2-1; possible D gene TRBD1, 5 bases. Germline V gene sequence: CDR1 MDHEN, CDR2 SYDVKM. There are 14 residues in the CDR3. Trimming took 2 bases from V and 4 from J, leaving 9 bases between them. For the CDR3, the DNA is TGTGCCAGCAGTTTAACAGGCGTTTACAATGAGCAGTTCTTC. It yields the protein CASSLTGVYNEQFF.